The 13 T cell receptor beta chains reported below all come from one sample, sequenced in a study of T cell changes during pregnancy in multiple sclerosis (dated by TCRdb to between 2019 and 2020). Receptors were amplified or captured by the immunoSEQ multiplex PCR assay. TCRdb took this table from immuneACCESS and kept in-frame rearrangements with V and J called. Such tables lack part of the clones; where checked against another copy, unresolved V genes explain under half of the gap, and the rest is unexplained. The sample table records about 28,000 clones; approximately 92% of these occur just once. The ten most abundant clones make up approximately 0.79% of the sample. Material: CD4+ T cells from peripheral blood mononuclear cells, obtained in the second trimester of pregnancy. These receptors were obtained from a female donor with multiple sclerosis, enrolled in a pregnancy study.

The CDR3 loop is CASSLGQPTNYGYTF. CDR3 DNA: TGCGCCAGCAGCTTGGGACAGCCTACTAACTATGGCTACACCTTC. The rearrangement joins TRBV5-1 to TRBJ1-2; perhaps TRBD1 as D (5 bases). This CDR3 is built from 15 residues. Germline CDR1 reads SGHRS; CDR2 reads YFSETQ. Trimming stripped 0 bases from V and 0 bases from J, with 9 bases between.

The chain links TRBV7-2 to TRBJ1-2; 9 bases are a match to TRBD1. This CDR3 comprises 16 residues. CDR1 and CDR2 from the germline V gene are SGHTA and FQGNSA. J was trimmed by 2 bases and V by 3 bases; bases with no gene match: 7. The DNA of the CDR3 is TGTGCCAGCAGCTTGTCCGGGACAGGGACAAACTATGGCTACACCTTC. Translation: CASSLSGTGTNYGYTF.

The gene calls are TRBV5-1 and TRBJ1-2; D possibly corresponds to TRBD1 (6 bases). The germline V gene has CDR1 SGHRS and CDR2 YFSETQ. Trimming pared 0 bases from V and 8 bases from J, leaving 14 bases between. The CDR3 extends over 14 amino acids. CDR3 region: CASSLDTGRGGYTF. For the CDR3, the DNA is TGCGCCAGCAGCTTGGATACAGGGAGAGGGGGCTACACCTTC.

The chain is built from TRBV18 and TRBJ1-3; the D gene is possibly TRBD1 (6 bases). Trimming removed 7 bases from V and 0 bases from J, with 10 bases in between. The CDR3 contains 14 residues. The germline V gene encodes CDR1 KGHSH and CDR2 LQKENI. The CDR3 region has the DNA TGTGCCAGCTGTACAGGGCTCTCTGGAAACACCATATATTTT. It encodes CASCTGLSGNTIYF.

V is TRBV5-6 and J is TRBJ2-7; 7 bases fit TRBD1. This CDR3 spans 15 amino acids. In germline, CDR1 is SGHDT, CDR2 YYEEEE. Trimming took 4 bases from V and 4 from J; bases not matched to a gene: 11. CDR3: CASSPFRTGVYEQYF. DNA of the CDR3: TGTGCCAGCAGCCCTTTCAGAACAGGGGTTTACGAGCAGTACTTC.

The CDR3 loop reads CASSLAGTSYGYTF. CDR3 bases: TGTGCCAGCAGTTTGGCAGGGACTAGCTATGGCTACACCTTC. The J gene is TRBJ1-2, the V gene TRBV28, with D maybe TRBD1 (5 bases). The CDR3 covers 14 residues. The ends were cut back, 3 bases at V and 4 bases at J, with 12 bases in the middle. CDR1 is MDHEN and CDR2 is SYDVKM in the germline V gene.

The chain employs TRBV2 and TRBJ1-4, with TRBD1 matching 7 bases. CDR1 SNHLY and CDR2 FYNNEI come from the germline V gene. The J segment lost 8 bases and the V segment lost 2 bases, leaving 5 bases of the junction unmatched. This CDR3 spans 14 amino acids. The chain's CDR3 is CASSENRDSEKLFF. CDR3 DNA: TGTGCCAGCAGTGAAAACCGGGACAGCGAAAAACTGTTTTTT. Full variable domain (missing parts from reference TRBV2 and TRBJ1-4): EPEVTQTPSHQVTQMGQEVILRCVPISNHLYFYWYRQILGQKVEFLVSFYNNEISEKSEIFDDQFSVERPDGSNFTLKIRSTKLEDSAMYFCASSENRDSEKLFFGSGTQLSVL.

This chain joins TRBV29-1 and TRBJ1-1; D perhaps matches TRBD1 (6 bases). V was pared by 7 bases and J by 3 bases, with 12 bases between. Looked up from germline, CDR1 is SQVTM and CDR2 is ANQGSEA. This CDR3 is built from 12 residues. The DNA for the CDR3 is TGCAGCGCCCTGGACAGCGACACTGAAGCTTTCTTT. Translated: CSALDSDTEAFF.

This chain links TRBV7-7 with TRBJ2-1; 12 nucleotides match TRBD2. The germline CDR1 and CDR2 sequences are SSHAT and FNYEAQ (reference sequence). The CDR3 extends over 13 amino acids. This CDR3 is CASGLAGNNEQFF. CDR3 nucleotide sequence: TGTGCTAGCGGACTAGCGGGAAACAATGAGCAGTTCTTC.

The V and J genes are TRBV7-2 and TRBJ1-2; TRBD1 aligns across 10 bases. V lost 5 bases and J lost 5; bases outside the gene matches: 2. This CDR3 contains 13 residues. Germline lookup yields CDR1 SGHTA and CDR2 FQGNSA. The CDR3 sequence is CASSRTGGYGYTF. The CDR3 DNA reads as TGTGCCAGCAGCAGGACAGGGGGGTATGGCTACACCTTC.

The genes are TRBV19 and TRBJ2-3; 8 nucleotides match TRBD1. V was pared by 10 bases and J by 3 bases, with 6 bases of the junction left unmatched. The germline gives CDR1 LNHDA, CDR2 SQIVND (reference sequence). This CDR3 has 13 residues. CDR3 sequence reads: CATLTGGTDTQYF. The CDR3 bases are TGTGCCACTTTAACAGGGGGAACAGATACGCAGTATTTT. The variable domain in full, completed from reference TRBV19 and TRBJ2-3, reads DGGITQSPKYLFRKEGQNVTLSCEQNLNHDAMYWYRQDPGQGLRLIYYSQIVNDFQKGDIAEGYSVSREKKESFPLTVTSAQKNPTAFYLCATLTGGTDTQYFGPGTRLTVL.

The chain employs TRBV5-4 and TRBJ2-5; D possibly corresponds to TRBD1 (6 bases). The germline V gene has CDR1 SGHNT and CDR2 YYREEE (reference sequence). The CDR3 has 13 residues. V lost 3 bases and J lost 5, with 11 bases in between. The CDR3 reads CASSSDRRETQYF. CDR3 in DNA: TGTGCCAGCAGCTCCGACAGGCGGGAGACCCAGTACTTC.

CDR3 residues: CASSPPFPKATGELFF. The CDR3 coding sequence is TGTGCCAGCTCACCACCTTTCCCAAAAGCCACCGGGGAGCTGTTTTTT. The V call is TRBV18, the J call TRBJ2-2; D unresolved. This CDR3 has 16 residues. Germline V gives CDR1 KGHSH, CDR2 LQKENI. The V end was cut by 0 bases, the J end by 4 bases, with 12 bases between. Full variable domain (outside the CDR3, taken from reference TRBV18 and TRBJ2-2): NAGVMQNPRHLVRRRGQEARLRCSPMKGHSHVYWYRQLPEEGLKFMVYLQKENIIDESGMPKERFSAEFPKEGPSILRIQQVVRGDSAAYFCASSPPFPKATGELFFGEGSRLTVL.